Described below is a single T cell receptor beta chain sequence and its context. This entry comes from a study of sequential checkpoint blockade in melanoma. Treatment specified: randomized to nivolumab then ipilimumab (arm A) or the reverse (arm B). None of the patients previously received DNA-damaging chemotherapy. Libraries were prepared by immunoSEQ multiplex PCR; TCRdb keeps only in-frame clonotypes and omits some of them. The data hold 31,000 or so clones, with about 86% observed a single time. Losses at the gene ends were 6 bases for V and 11 bases for J; bases not matched to a gene: 8. The CDR3 extends over 12 amino acids. Germline CDR1 MNHEY, CDR2 SVGAGI.

The chain recombines TRBV6-5 with TRBJ2-3; 7 nucleotides agree with TRBD1. The sample was CD8+ T cells sorted from blood (inferred from file names), taken from a patient given nivolumab and ipilimumab in sequence. The TCR originated in a human donor with melanoma. CDR3 DNA: TGTGCCAGCAGAGGACAGGCCCTCGGGCAGTATTTT. This encodes CASRGQALGQYF.